This entry is about one T cell receptor beta chain. Its antigen is unknown. No much larger clonotype is one base removed from it; base qualities were not supplied. The donors belonged to the validation cohort of 90 to 150 subjects, which was separate from the roughly 700-subject first cohort. The data originate from a study of cytomegalovirus exposure and HLA in healthy donors listed by TCRdb under 2017. For the wider study: A later analysis indicated that the 90 to 150 validation repertoires were generated on the platform also employed for the roughly 730 repertoires of the first cohort. The study aimed to test whether signatures of past pathogen exposure could be identified by cataloging public T cell receptors. In addition to the first cohort of around 670 subjects, a separate validation cohort of 120 different subjects was used. High-throughput TCR immunosequencing, statistical association of individual TCRs with disease status, and machine learning were combined to predict cytomegalovirus infection status. Summary of the overall study and its limitations: The validation cohort had no HLA typing available for a later analysis, so co-occurrence within that cohort was assessed over all 130 or so repertoires. Of the cluster scores, around 95% were above 0 in a later analysis, which found that TCRs clustered in the first cohort also tended to co-occur in the 90 to 150 validation repertoires. The authors suggested that the approach could potentially be generalized to other disease states and immunological phenotypes. Most TCR sequences were seen in very few donors, while some public TCRs were found in many individuals. The study gave a list of 150 to 200 TCR beta chains associated with cytomegalovirus. A few of the identified cytomegalovirus-associated TCR beta chains were confirmed in vitro to be specific for cytomegalovirus antigens. The classifier was reported to diagnose cytomegalovirus status with high specificity and sensitivity in both the original cohort and the validation cohort.

The library was produced with the immunoSEQ multiplex PCR assay. The paper's processing steps were these. A statistical classification framework was built for diagnosing cytomegalovirus status from the catalog of TCR beta chain sequences. In its TCRdb copy, this immuneACCESS table keeps in-frame sequences only and misses some clones. Where compared with another copy, unresolved V genes explain less than half of these, and the others have no known cause. That table supplies the V and J calls and clone size; D and trimming were determined from the DNA. This sample is represented by 110,000 to 150,000 clones; just under 85% of them were singletons. The ten most abundant clones make up 1.4% of the sample. The CDR3 holds 16 amino acids from the cysteine to the phenylalanine. Only CDR3 DNA remains: 48 bases, in frame from the first base. CDR1 and CDR2, looked up from the germline V gene (reference sequence), are MNHEY and SMNVEV. The junction carries 12 bases between V and J, which are trimmed by 1 base and 3 bases respectively.

Here the chain combines TRBV27 and TRBJ1-4, with TRBD1 perhaps the D gene, on 6 matching bases. The sample consisted of PBMCs. This receptor was obtained from a woman aged 25 to 39 in good health and CMV-seronegative. The DNA sequence follows: TGTGCCAGCAGTTTATATACAGGGCTAGCTAATGAAAAACTGTTTTTT. Translated, this is CASSLYTGLANEKLFF.